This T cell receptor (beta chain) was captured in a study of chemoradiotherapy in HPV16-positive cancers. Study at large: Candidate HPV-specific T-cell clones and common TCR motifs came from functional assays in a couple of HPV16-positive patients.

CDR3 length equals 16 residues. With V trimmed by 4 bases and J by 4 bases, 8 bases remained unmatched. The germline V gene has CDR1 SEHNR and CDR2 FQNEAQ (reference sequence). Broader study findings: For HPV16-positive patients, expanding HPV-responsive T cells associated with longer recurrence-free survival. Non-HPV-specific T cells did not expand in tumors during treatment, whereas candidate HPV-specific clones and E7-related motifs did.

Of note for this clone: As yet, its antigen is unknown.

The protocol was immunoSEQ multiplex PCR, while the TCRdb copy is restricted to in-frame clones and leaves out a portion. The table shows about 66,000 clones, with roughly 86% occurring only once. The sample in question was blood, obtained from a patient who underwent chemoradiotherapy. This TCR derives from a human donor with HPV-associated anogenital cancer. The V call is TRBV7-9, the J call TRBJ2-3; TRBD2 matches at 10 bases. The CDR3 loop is CASSSRGSGGSDTQYF. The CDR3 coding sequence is TGTGCCAGCAGCTCCCGGGGTAGCGGGGGGTCAGATACGCAGTATTTT.